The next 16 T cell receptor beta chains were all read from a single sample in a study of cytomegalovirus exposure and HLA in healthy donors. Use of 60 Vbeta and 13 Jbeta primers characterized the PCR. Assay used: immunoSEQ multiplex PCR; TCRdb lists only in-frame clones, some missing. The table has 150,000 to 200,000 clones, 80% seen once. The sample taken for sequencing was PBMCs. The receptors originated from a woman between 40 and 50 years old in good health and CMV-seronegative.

In DNA, the CDR3 is TGTGCCAGTAGCGACGGGACAGGATGGGCAGATACGCAGTATTTT. Amino acids: CASSDGTGWADTQYF. V is TRBV19 and J is TRBJ2-3; 8 bases fit TRBD1. This CDR3 has 15 residues. The junction had 9 bases not matched to a gene; V was cut back by 6 bases and J by 4 bases. Germline CDR1 LNHDA, CDR2 SQIVND (reference sequence).

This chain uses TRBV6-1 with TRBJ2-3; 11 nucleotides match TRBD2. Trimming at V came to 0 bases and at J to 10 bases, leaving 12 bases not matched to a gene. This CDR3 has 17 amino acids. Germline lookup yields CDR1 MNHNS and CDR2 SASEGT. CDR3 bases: TGTGCCAGCAGTGAAGCCTTAACCCTAGCGGGGGGATACGCGCAGTATTTT. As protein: CASSEALTLAGGYAQYF.

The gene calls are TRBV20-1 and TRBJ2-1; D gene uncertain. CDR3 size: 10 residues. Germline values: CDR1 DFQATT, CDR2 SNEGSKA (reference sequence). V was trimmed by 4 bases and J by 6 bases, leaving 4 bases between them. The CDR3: CSAIRNEQFF. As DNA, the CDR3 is TGCAGTGCTATTCGCAATGAGCAGTTCTTC.

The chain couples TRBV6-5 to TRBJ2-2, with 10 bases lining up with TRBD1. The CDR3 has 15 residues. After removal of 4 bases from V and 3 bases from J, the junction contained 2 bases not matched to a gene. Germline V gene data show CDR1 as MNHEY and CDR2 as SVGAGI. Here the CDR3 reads CASSSGTGDTGELFF. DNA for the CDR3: TGTGCCAGCAGTTCGGGGACAGGGGACACCGGGGAGCTGTTTTTT.

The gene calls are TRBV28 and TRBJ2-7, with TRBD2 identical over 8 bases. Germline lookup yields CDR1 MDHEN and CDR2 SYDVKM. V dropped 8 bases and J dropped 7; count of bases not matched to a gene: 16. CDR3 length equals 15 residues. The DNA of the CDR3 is TGTGCCAGCCGTTATACCGGGCGGGAGGTGTGGGAGCAGTACTTC. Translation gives CASRYTGREVWEQYF.

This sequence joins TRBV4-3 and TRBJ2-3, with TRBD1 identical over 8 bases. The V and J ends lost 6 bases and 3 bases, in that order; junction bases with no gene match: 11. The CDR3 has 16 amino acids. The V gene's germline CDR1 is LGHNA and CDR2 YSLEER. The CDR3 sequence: CASSPLTGAETDTQYF. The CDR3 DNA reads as TGCGCCAGCAGTCCCCTGACAGGGGCTGAAACAGATACGCAGTATTTT.

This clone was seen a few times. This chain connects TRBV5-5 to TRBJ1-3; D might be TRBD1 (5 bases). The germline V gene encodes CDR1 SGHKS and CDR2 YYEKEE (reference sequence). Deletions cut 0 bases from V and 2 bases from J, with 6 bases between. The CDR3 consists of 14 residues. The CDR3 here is CASSLEQAGNTIYF. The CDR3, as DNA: TGTGCCAGCAGCTTGGAACAGGCTGGAAACACCATATATTTT.

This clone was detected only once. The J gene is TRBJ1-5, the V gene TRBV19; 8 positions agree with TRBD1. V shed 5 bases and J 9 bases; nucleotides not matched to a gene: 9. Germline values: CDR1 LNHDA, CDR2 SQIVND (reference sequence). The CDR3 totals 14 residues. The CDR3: CASSSLDRERPQHF. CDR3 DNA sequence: TGTGCCAGTAGTTCCTTGGACAGGGAAAGGCCCCAGCATTTT.

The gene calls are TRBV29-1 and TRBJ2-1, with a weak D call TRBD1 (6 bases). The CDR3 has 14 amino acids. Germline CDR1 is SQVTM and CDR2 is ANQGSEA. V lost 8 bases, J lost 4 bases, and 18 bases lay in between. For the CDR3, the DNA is TGCAGCACTGTCAGTAGGGGACAATACAATGAGCAGTTCTTC. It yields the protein CSTVSRGQYNEQFF.

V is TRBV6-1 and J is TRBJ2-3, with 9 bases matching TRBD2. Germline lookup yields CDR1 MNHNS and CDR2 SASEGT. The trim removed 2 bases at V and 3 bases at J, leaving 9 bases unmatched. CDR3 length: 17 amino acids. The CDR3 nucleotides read TGTGCCAGCAGTGAATGGGCTAGCGGGGTTAGAACAGATACGCAGTATTTT. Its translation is CASSEWASGVRTDTQYF.

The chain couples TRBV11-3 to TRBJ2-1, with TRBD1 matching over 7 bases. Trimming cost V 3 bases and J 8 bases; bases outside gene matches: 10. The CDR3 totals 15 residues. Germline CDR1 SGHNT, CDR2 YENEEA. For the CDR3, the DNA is TGTGCCAGCAGCTTTTCCGGGACAGCGTCAGATGAGCAGTTCTTC. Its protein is CASSFSGTASDEQFF.

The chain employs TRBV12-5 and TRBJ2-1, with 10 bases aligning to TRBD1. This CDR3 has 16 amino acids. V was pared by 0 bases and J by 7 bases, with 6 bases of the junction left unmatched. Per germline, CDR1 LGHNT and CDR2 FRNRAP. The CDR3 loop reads CASGLVLTGGGNEQFF. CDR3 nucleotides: TGTGCTAGTGGTTTGGTACTGACAGGGGGCGGAAATGAGCAGTTCTTC.

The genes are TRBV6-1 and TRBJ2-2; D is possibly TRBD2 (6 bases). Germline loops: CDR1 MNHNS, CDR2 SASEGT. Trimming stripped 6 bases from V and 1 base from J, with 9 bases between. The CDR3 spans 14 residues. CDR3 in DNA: TGTGCCAGCAGGAGGGACTTGAACACCGGGGAGCTGTTTTTT. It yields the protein CASRRDLNTGELFF.

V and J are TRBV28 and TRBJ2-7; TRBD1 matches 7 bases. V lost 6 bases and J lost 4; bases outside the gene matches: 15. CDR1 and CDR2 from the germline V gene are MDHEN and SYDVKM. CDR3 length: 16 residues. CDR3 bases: TGTGCCAGCAGGGCCTCAGGGGGAGCTTTGCGGTACGAGCAGTACTTC. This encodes CASRASGGALRYEQYF.

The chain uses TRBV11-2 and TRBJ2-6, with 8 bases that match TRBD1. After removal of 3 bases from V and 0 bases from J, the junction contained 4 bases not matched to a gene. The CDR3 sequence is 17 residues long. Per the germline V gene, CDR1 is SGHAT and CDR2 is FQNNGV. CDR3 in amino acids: CASSLDRASSGANVLTF. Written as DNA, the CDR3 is TGTGCCAGCAGCTTGGACAGGGCTAGCTCTGGGGCCAACGTCCTGACTTTC.

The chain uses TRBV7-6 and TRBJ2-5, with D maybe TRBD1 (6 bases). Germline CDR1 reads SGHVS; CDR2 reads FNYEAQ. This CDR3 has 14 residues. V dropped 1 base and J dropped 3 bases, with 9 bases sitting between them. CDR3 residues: CASSLGTAKETQYF. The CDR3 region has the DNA TGTGCCAGCAGCTTAGGGACAGCGAAAGAGACCCAGTACTTC.